These T cell receptor beta chains were read from a single sample in a study of blood T cell repertoires in COVID-19. The data were produced by immunoSEQ multiplex PCR, yet TCRdb's version contains in-frame clones alone and is incomplete. This table holds about 230,000 clones, 85% found once. Sequencing was carried out using peripheral blood. These receptors originate from a man in his fifties or sixties with COVID-19, enrolled during active disease. The CDR3 runs from the conserved cysteine through the conserved F or W. Each record gives: clone size, J gene, D gene, V gene, CDR3 DNA, CDR3 protein. A D gene is named only where the DNA matches it firmly. Clone size is not always given. Where it is, it says once, few, many or a class for expanded clones.

once,TRBJ2-5,-,TRBV18,TGTGCCAGCTCATCTACCGCGCGGGCAGGAGAGACCCAGTACTTC,CASSSTARAGETQYF
-,TRBJ1-1,-,TRBV28,TGTGCCAGCAGTCCCCCTCAAAGGGGCCCTGAAGCTTTCTTT,CASSPPQRGPEAFF
-,TRBJ1-6,TRBD1,TRBV4-1,TGCGCCAGCAGCCTGGGACAGGGTAATTCACCCCTCCACTTT,CASSLGQGNSPLHF
-,TRBJ2-2,TRBD1,TRBV7-3,TGTGCCAGCAGGGACAGGGGCTCGAACACCGGGGAGCTGTTTTTT,CASRDRGSNTGELFF
-,TRBJ1-5,-,TRBV2,TGTGCCAGCAGTGAAAGGCCCTTCGGGCAGCCCCAGCATTTT,CASSERPFGQPQHF
-,TRBJ2-3,-,TRBV11-3,TGTGCCAGCAGCTCCCCCATGGGCAGGGTATATTTT,CASSSPMGRVYF
-,TRBJ2-7,TRBD1,TRBV3-1/TRBV3-2,TGTGCCAGCAGCACCGGACAGGGGGCATATGAGCAGTACTTC,CASSTGQGAYEQYF
few,TRBJ1-5,-,TRBV6-5,TGTGCCAGCAGTTACGGACCGGGGTCGGCCCAGCATTTT,CASSYGPGSAQHF
-,TRBJ2-1,TRBD2,TRBV27,TGTGCCAGCAGTTTATCGGGGGGGACTCTCAATGAGCAGTTCTTC,CASSLSGGTLNEQFF
-,TRBJ2-7,-,TRBV30,TGTGCCTGGAGTGAAGCGTCCTACGAGCAGTACTTC,CAWSEASYEQYF
-,TRBJ1-6,-,TRBV5-8,TGTGCCAGCAGCTTGGGAGTAGGGGAGGCCTCACCCCTCCACTTT,CASSLGVGEASPLHF
-,TRBJ1-6,-,TRBV10-1,TGCGCCAGCTTCGAGGGTAATTCACCCCTCCACTTT,CASFEGNSPLHF
-,TRBJ2-7,TRBD2,TRBV2,TGTGCCAGCTTCCGGCGGGGGGGCCGCGAGCAGTACTTC,CASFRRGGREQYF
-,TRBJ1-1,TRBD1,TRBV15,TGTGCCACCACCATGGGACAGGGGGCGCTTCCCGAAGCTTTCTTT,CATTMGQGALPEAFF
-,TRBJ1-2,TRBD1,TRBV29-1,TGCAGCATCGGGGACAGTCCTGCGGGGGGTTATGGCTACACCTTC,CSIGDSPAGGYGYTF
-,TRBJ2-7,TRBD1,TRBV18,TGTGCCAGCTCACCTTCGACAGGGGACTACGAGCAGTACTTC,CASSPSTGDYEQYF
-,TRBJ2-2,-,TRBV5-5,TGTGCCAGCAGCTTGGCCCCGGGACACAACACCGGGGAGCTGTTTTTT,CASSLAPGHNTGELFF
-,TRBJ1-1,-,TRBV5-4,TGTGCCAGCAGCTTGGAACAGGGCGGCACTGAAGCTTTCTTT,CASSLEQGGTEAFF
-,TRBJ2-7,-,TRBV1,TGCACCAGCAGCCAAGAGCCACCGCCGGGAGGTTACGAGCAGTACTTC,CTSSQEPPPGGYEQYF
-,TRBJ1-1,TRBD1,TRBV5-1,TGCGCCAGCAGCACCCAACCAGGGGGATTGAACACTGAAGCTTTCTTT,CASSTQPGGLNTEAFF
-,TRBJ2-7,-,TRBV6-5,TGTGCCAGCAGTTACCTTCCGGGTGGCGAGCAGTACTTC,CASSYLPGGEQYF
-,TRBJ2-1,TRBD2,TRBV18,TGTGCCAGCTCACCAGTAAGCGGGGACTCCTACAATGAGCAGTTCTTC,CASSPVSGDSYNEQFF
-,TRBJ2-1,TRBD2,TRBV6-5,TGTGCCAGCAGTTACGGGACTAGCGGGCCCAATGAGCAGTTCTTC,CASSYGTSGPNEQFF
-,TRBJ2-5,TRBD2,TRBV2,TGTGCCAGCAGACGGACTAGCGGGGGAGCTATGAAGACCCAGTACTTC,CASRRTSGGAMKTQYF
once,TRBJ2-5,TRBD2,TRBV4-2,TGTGCCAGCAGCCCCTTTAGCGGGGAACGTAACACCCAGTACTTC,CASSPFSGERNTQYF
-,TRBJ2-7,TRBD1,TRBV19,TGTGCCAGTAGTATCGGGACAGGCCTGATCTACGAGCAGTACTTC,CASSIGTGLIYEQYF
-,TRBJ2-7,-,TRBV2,TGTGCCAGCAGTGAAGGACTGCCACCCTCCTACGAGCAGTACTTC,CASSEGLPPSYEQYF
-,TRBJ1-1,-,TRBV27,TGTGCCAGCAGTTTTCGTATCATCAGCACTGAAGCTTTCTTT,CASSFRIISTEAFF
once,TRBJ2-1,TRBD1,TRBV24-1,TGTGCCACCAGTGAGATGACCAGGGGGATTAGCGATGGTGAGCAGTTCTTC,CATSEMTRGISDGEQFF
-,TRBJ2-3,-,TRBV19,TGTGCCAGTAGTGTGGGACTTCGCACAGATACGCAGTATTTT,CASSVGLRTDTQYF
-,TRBJ1-2,TRBD1,TRBV13,TGTGCCAGCAGCCGGAGGACAGGGGGATATGGCTACACCTTC,CASSRRTGGYGYTF
-,TRBJ2-7,-,TRBV3-1/TRBV3-2,TGTGCCAGCAGCCAAGATTTGAGGTACGAGCAGTACTTC,CASSQDLRYEQYF
-,TRBJ2-1,TRBD2,TRBV7-3,TGTGCCAGCAGCCAGATGGCTAGCGGGGGCCACGAGCAGTTCTTC,CASSQMASGGHEQFF
-,TRBJ1-5,TRBD1,TRBV2,TGTGCCAGCAGCTGGACAGGGGGCGGTCAGCCCCAGCATTTT,CASSWTGGGQPQHF
-,TRBJ1-4,TRBD1,TRBV28,TGTGCCAGCAGTTTAACCGGGACAGGGGAGGGGGAAAAACTGTTTTTT,CASSLTGTGEGEKLFF
few,TRBJ2-3,TRBD1,TRBV11-3,TGTGCCAGCAGCAAGACAGGGGCAGATACGCAGTATTTT,CASSKTGADTQYF
-,TRBJ2-1,TRBD2,TRBV19,TGTGCCAGTAGGCCCGCTAGCGGGGGCCGGAATGAGCAGTTCTTC,CASRPASGGRNEQFF
-,TRBJ2-7,TRBD1,TRBV25-1,TGTGCCAGCAGGGGGGGACAGGGGTCCTACGAGCAGTACTTC,CASRGGQGSYEQYF
-,TRBJ2-1,TRBD2,TRBV9,TGTGCCAGCAGCTCCCAGGGGCTAGCGGGGGAGTACAATGAGCAGTTCTTC,CASSSQGLAGEYNEQFF
-,TRBJ2-7,TRBD2,TRBV7-2,TGTGCCAGCAGCAAATCCCGACTAGCGGGGGCCCACGAGCAGTACTTC,CASSKSRLAGAHEQYF
-,TRBJ2-7,TRBD2,TRBV28,TGTGCCACCTGGAGCGGGGAGTCCTACGAGCAGTACTTC,CATWSGESYEQYF
-,TRBJ1-2,TRBD1,TRBV18,TGTGCCAGCTCACGGACCGGGACAGTCAACTATGGCTACACCTTC,CASSRTGTVNYGYTF
-,TRBJ2-7,TRBD2,TRBV5-6,TGTGCCAGCAGCTTGTGGCTAGCGGTGAACTACGAGCAGTACTTC,CASSLWLAVNYEQYF
once,TRBJ1-2,-,TRBV29-1,TGCAGCGTATACGACAGTAACTATGGCTACACCTTC,CSVYDSNYGYTF
-,TRBJ2-7,TRBD2,TRBV7-8,TGTGCCAGCAGCTTAGGACTAGCGGGGGCCGGCTCCTACGAGCAGTACTTC,CASSLGLAGAGSYEQYF
-,TRBJ2-2,-,TRBV12-3/TRBV12-4,TGTGCCAGCAGTCCTGCGAACACCGGGGAGCTGTTTTTT,CASSPANTGELFF
-,TRBJ1-3,TRBD1,TRBV11-2,TGTGCCAGCAGCCCTCAGGGACAGGGAAATGGAAACACCATATATTTT,CASSPQGQGNGNTIYF